This T cell receptor beta chain was found in a study of blood T cell repertoires in COVID-19 (TCRdb year 2020). Broadly, across the study: Samples from collaborators originated in the United States, Italy and Spain and spanned both the acute and convalescent phases of COVID-19. The prospective study material was composed of cDNA or gDNA derived from T cells, B-cell-depleted T cells, or PBMCs. Subjects who had been exposed to COVID-19, were actively infected with it, or had recovered from it provided the deeply sampled blood TCRbeta repertoires that made up the dataset. A freely available public database, intended as a resource for researchers studying the immune response to SARS-CoV-2, is where the repertoires were released. Samples were obtained from the ongoing ImmuneRACE study (first 160 participants) and from over 1,000 subjects provided by 6 global collaborators. Nearly every sample came with metadata listing a de-identified subject ID, COVID-19 status, age in years and sex. HLA class I and class II types, where available, came from metadata supplied by the sample provider rather than from assay-based typing. The paper's findings and limits, for the study overall: How much clinical and demographic metadata was included differed by source and by participant, and the metadata was provided uncurated.

At one collaborating source in Seattle, patients were enrolled during active infection and were followed longitudinally through the course of disease. The collaborating institutions used their own protocols to collect whole blood in K2EDTA tubes. Collaborator samples were shipped for TCRbeta analysis as frozen whole blood, isolated PBMCs, or DNA extracted from either sample type. CDR1 MNHEY and CDR2 SVGAGI were looked up in the germline V gene. The CDR3 holds 15 amino acids from the cysteine to the phenylalanine. Solely the CDR3 DNA is kept, with 45 bases framed from the first base. Between the V and J ends, shortened by 0 bases and 4 bases respectively, the junction contains 12 bases. Turning to this clone: Which antigen it targets is not known. No qualities accompany the bases; no much larger clone lies one base away.

TCRbeta CDR3 regions were amplified from genomic DNA by means of the immunoSEQ Assay, a bias-controlled multiplex PCR. The authors' analysis ran thus. Nucleated cell counts per sample were estimated from amplification of reference gene primers within the assay. To quantify the absolute abundance of each unique TCRbeta CDR3 rearrangement, sequence reads were collapsed and filtered. For each sample, productive Simpson clonality was calculated as the square root of Simpson's diversity index over productive rearrangements. TCRdb took this table from immuneACCESS and kept in-frame rearrangements with V and J called. Such tables lack part of the clones; where checked against another copy, unresolved V genes explain under half of the gap, and the rest is unexplained. V, J and clone size were drawn from that table, and D and trimming were deduced from the DNA. Present in this sample are fewer than 200,000 clones, around 80% of which were seen just once. The ten most abundant clones make up roughly 7.1% of the sample.

The V gene is TRBV6-5 and the J gene is TRBJ1-1; TRBD1 is possibly the D segment (6 matching bases). The source material was peripheral blood. This sequence was found in a woman in her sixties with COVID-19, enrolled during active disease. In nucleotide form, the sequence is TGTGCCAGCAGTTACTCTAGGGGGTGGGGCACTGAAGCTTTCTTT. The resulting protein is CASSYSRGWGTEAFF.